The entry that follows covers one TCR beta chain sequence. The antigen is undetermined. This record comes from a study of vaccination effects on CD4 cells after COVID-19. The repertoire was sequenced with immunoSEQ multiplex PCR; TCRdb's copy has only in-frame clones and lacks some. The table includes about 22,000 clones, around 70% detected once. Viral peptide pool expansion of antigen-specific CD4+ T cells preceded sequencing in the ViraFEST assay. Subsequent to a culture period of 10 to 11 days, CD4+ T cells were isolated. Vaccine recipients lacked prior SARS-CoV-2 infection and had negative nucleocapsid antibodies. From germline, CDR1 is GTSNPN and CDR2 SVGIG (reference sequence). The length of the CDR3 is 15 residues. V shed 3 bases, J shed 5 bases, and the junction held 8 bases outside the gene matches.

This sequence joins TRBV30 and TRBJ2-1; 9 bases line up with TRBD2. The source material was CD4+ T cells from PBMCs cultured with HCoV-NL63 spike peptides, sampled before COVID-19 vaccination. The source of this sequence is a human donor who received a COVID-19 vaccine. The CDR3 is CAWSEKGLADNEQFF. DNA of the CDR3: TGTGCCTGGAGCGAGAAGGGACTAGCAGACAATGAGCAGTTCTTC.